The rows below give T cell receptor beta chains drawn from one sample of a study of cytomegalovirus exposure and HLA in healthy donors. The repertoire was sequenced with immunoSEQ multiplex PCR; TCRdb's copy has only in-frame clones and lacks some. The sample shows 200,000 to 250,000 clones, approximately 87% of them seen only once. What was sequenced was PBMCs. The receptors here all came from a human donor in good health. The CDR3 runs from the conserved cysteine through the conserved F or W. The order of the fields is V gene, D gene, J gene, clone size, CDR3 DNA, CDR3 protein. D genes are given only for firm matches. Some rows mark clone size as missing; the rest say once, few, many or name a class of expanded clone.

TRBV12-5	-	TRBJ2-7	-	TGTGCTAGTGGTTTGGTCGCTGCAGGGGTATACGAGCAGTACTTC	CASGLVAAGVYEQYF
TRBV20-1	TRBD1	TRBJ1-2	-	TGCGCAGGGGGCCACTACTATGGCTACACCTTC	CAGGHYYGYTF
TRBV27	-	TRBJ2-7	-	TGTGCCAGCAGTTTTTTGGGCGAAAAAAGCTACGAGCAGTACTTC	CASSFLGEKSYEQYF
TRBV5-1	TRBD1	TRBJ1-6	-	TGCGCCAGCGGACAGGGTAGTAATTCACCCCTCCACTTT	CASGQGSNSPLHF
TRBV4-1	TRBD2	TRBJ2-3	-	TGCGCCAGCAGCCAGGTGACTAGCGGGAGGCCAGGGGATACGCAGTATTTT	CASSQVTSGRPGDTQYF
TRBV15	TRBD1	TRBJ2-3	-	TGTGCCACCAGCATTACCCGGACAGGCCCCACAGATACGCAGTATTTT	CATSITRTGPTDTQYF
TRBV6-5	TRBD1	TRBJ2-2	-	TGTGCCAGCAGATCTACAGGGGGCTTCCTCGGGGAGCTGTTTTTT	CASRSTGGFLGELFF
TRBV15	-	TRBJ2-7	-	TGTGCCACCAGCAGAGATAAGACACTTAGACCCTACGAGCAGTACTTC	CATSRDKTLRPYEQYF
TRBV18	-	TRBJ1-1	-	TGTGCCAGCTCACCACCTATCTTCGGGACTGAAGCTTTCTTT	CASSPPIFGTEAFF
TRBV4-1	TRBD2	TRBJ2-5	-	TGCGCCAGCAGCTCTACTAGCGGGAGATGGGAGACCCAGTACTTC	CASSSTSGRWETQYF
TRBV5-6	-	TRBJ2-1	-	TGTGCCAGCAGTCGAACGGGGAGCGGCTCCTACAATGAGCAGTTCTTC	CASSRTGSGSYNEQFF
TRBV25-1	-	TRBJ2-2	few	TGTGCCAGCAGTGACGGCCCAGGGGGGTTGGACACCGGGGAGCTGTTTTTT	CASSDGPGGLDTGELFF
TRBV7-8	TRBD2	TRBJ2-3	-	TGTGCCAGCAGCTGGGGACTAGCGGGAGGGTCTAGCACAGATACGCAGTATTTT	CASSWGLAGGSSTDTQYF
TRBV29-1	-	TRBJ2-1	-	TGCAGCGTCCCTTCAGTTGGGGCCATCTTC	CSVPSVGAIF
TRBV6-5	-	TRBJ2-5	-	TGTGCCAGCAGTTACGCGGGAAGCCAAGAGACCCAGTACTTC	CASSYAGSQETQYF
TRBV27	TRBD1	TRBJ1-2	-	TGTGCCAGCAGTTCATGGGACAGGGAAGGCGGCTACACCTTC	CASSSWDREGGYTF
TRBV18	-	TRBJ1-2	once	TGTGCCAGCTCACCTTCCGGAGATGGCTACACCTTC	CASSPSGDGYTF
TRBV5-1	TRBD2	TRBJ2-7	-	TGCGCCAGCAGCTTGGGACTAGCGGGAGGCTACGAGCAGTACTTC	CASSLGLAGGYEQYF
TRBV21-1	-	TRBJ2-7	once	TGTGCCAGCAGCCTGACCGGGACAGGGAGCTACGAGCAGTACTTC	CASSLTGTGSYEQYF
TRBV19	-	TRBJ2-7	-	TGTGCCAGTAGTATCAGGGCCCTCGGCAACTACGAGCAGTACTTC	CASSIRALGNYEQYF
TRBV7-8	TRBD1	TRBJ2-7	-	TGTGCCAGCAGCTTAAGTCGACAGGGGCACTCCTACGAGCAGTACTTC	CASSLSRQGHSYEQYF
TRBV4-1	-	TRBJ1-2	-	TGCGCCAGCAGCCAAGATCGGGCAGGGCCCAGACCCGCGTATGGCTACACCTTC	CASSQDRAGPRPAYGYTF
TRBV7-2	TRBD1	TRBJ1-2	-	TGTGCCAGCAGCTTAGAGGGACAGGCAGGAGGCTACACCTTC	CASSLEGQAGGYTF
TRBV9	-	TRBJ1-4	once	TGTGCCAGCAGCACCCCGATGGGCAGGGTGGAAGAAAAACTGTTTTTT	CASSTPMGRVEEKLFF
TRBV18	-	TRBJ1-1	-	TGTGCCAGCTCCCCCCTCTCTGAAGCTTTCTTT	CASSPLSEAFF
TRBV7-9	TRBD2	TRBJ2-7	-	TGTTCCAGCAGCCGCGGGACTAGCACCTACGAGCAGTACTTC	CSSSRGTSTYEQYF
TRBV7-8	-	TRBJ2-7	few	TGTGCCAGCAGCCTCCGACTAGACTCCTACGAGCAGTACTTC	CASSLRLDSYEQYF
TRBV30	-	TRBJ1-1	-	TGTGCCTGGAGTGCGGCGCAGGGGTGGACTGAAGCTTTCTTT	CAWSAAQGWTEAFF
TRBV7-2	-	TRBJ2-3	-	TGTGCCAGCAGCTTATTTCTAGTTAGCACAGATACGCAGTATTTT	CASSLFLVSTDTQYF
TRBV25-1	-	TRBJ1-4	few	TGTGCCAGCAGTGAAGCCAGAGGAGATGAAAAACTGTTTTTT	CASSEARGDEKLFF
TRBV7-9	-	TRBJ1-5	few	TGTTCCAGCACTACACAAGGGGATCAGCCCCAGCATTTT	CSSTTQGDQPQHF
TRBV4-3	-	TRBJ2-6	-	TGCGCCAGCAGCCCACAACAGGGTAGCTTTTCTGGGGCCAACGTCCTGACTTTC	CASSPQQGSFSGANVLTF
TRBV29-1	-	TRBJ1-2	-	TGCAGCGTTGCCTTTAACTATGGCTACACCTTC	CSVAFNYGYTF
TRBV28	-	TRBJ1-5	-	TGTGCCAGCAGTTTTCAGGGTAGCAATCAGCCCCAGCATTTT	CASSFQGSNQPQHF
TRBV5-1	-	TRBJ1-2	-	TGCGCCAGCAGCATACGGACAGACACTAACTATGGCTACACCTTC	CASSIRTDTNYGYTF
TRBV27	-	TRBJ2-1	-	TGTGCCAGCAGTTCCTACGGGGGGCTGGAGCAGTTCTTC	CASSSYGGLEQFF
TRBV9	TRBD1	TRBJ2-5	-	TGTGCCAGCAGCCTCGGGACAGGGGCCTGGGAGACCCAGTACTTC	CASSLGTGAWETQYF
TRBV5-1	TRBD2	TRBJ2-1	-	TGCGCCAGCAGCTTGCCTAGCGGGAACAATGAGCAGTTCTTC	CASSLPSGNNEQFF
TRBV28	-	TRBJ2-7	-	TGTGCCAGCAGTTTGGACCGGGATCGGGTTTTAGGGGGCTACGAGCAGTACTTC	CASSLDRDRVLGGYEQYF
TRBV2	TRBD2	TRBJ2-7	-	TGTGCCAGCAGTGAATCCCGACTAGCGGGAGGTGAGCAGTACTTC	CASSESRLAGGEQYF
TRBV5-4	-	TRBJ2-7	-	TGTGCCAGCAGCCAGAGCAGCGGCCTCTCCTACGAGCAGTACTTC	CASSQSSGLSYEQYF
TRBV9	TRBD1	TRBJ2-7	-	TGTGCCAGCAGCCCTCGGGACAGGGGCTACGAGCAGTACTTC	CASSPRDRGYEQYF
TRBV11-3	-	TRBJ2-5	-	TGTGCCAGCAGCTTAGGAGTGCGGGAGACCCAGTACTTC	CASSLGVRETQYF
TRBV2	-	TRBJ1-2	-	TGTGCCAGCGTTCTCCCCGGGTCAGGGGATAACTATGGCTACACCTTC	CASVLPGSGDNYGYTF
TRBV18	-	TRBJ1-5	-	TGTGCCAGCTCATCGGACAGCCTCAATCAGCCCCAGCATTTT	CASSSDSLNQPQHF
TRBV19	-	TRBJ1-2	-	TGTGCCAGTAGGATTCCGGGAAGCTATGGCTACACCTTC	CASRIPGSYGYTF
TRBV11-2	-	TRBJ1-1	few	TGTGCCAGCAGCCCACGCGGCACTGAAGCTTTCTTT	CASSPRGTEAFF
TRBV7-8	-	TRBJ1-1	-	TGTGCCAGCAGCTTAGTCGTCAACACTGAAGCTTTCTTT	CASSLVVNTEAFF
TRBV20-1	-	TRBJ1-1	-	TGCAGTGCTATCTGGAACACTGAAGCTTTCTTT	CSAIWNTEAFF
TRBV19	-	TRBJ2-1	-	TGTGCCAGTAGTACCTCCATTCCCGGGTCCAATGAGCAGTTCTTC	CASSTSIPGSNEQFF
TRBV11-2	TRBD2	TRBJ2-7	-	TGTGCCAGCAGCACTAGCGGGAGGATTCCGGGGGAGCAGTACTTC	CASSTSGRIPGEQYF
TRBV4-2	-	TRBJ2-1	-	TGTGCCAGCAGCCAAGTTGCGGAGGGCCCTTACAATGAGCAGTTCTTC	CASSQVAEGPYNEQFF
TRBV9	-	TRBJ1-2	-	TGTGCCAGCAGCGATCAAAGGCAGGGCTATGGCTACACCTTC	CASSDQRQGYGYTF
TRBV5-1	TRBD2	TRBJ2-7	-	TGCGCCAGCAGCTCCTACTCGAGTAGCGGGAGTTACGAGCAGTACTTC	CASSSYSSSGSYEQYF
TRBV7-3	-	TRBJ2-3	-	TGTGCCAGCAGCTTAATTGGGACTAGCACAGATACGCAGTATTTT	CASSLIGTSTDTQYF
TRBV7-9	TRBD2	TRBJ2-1	-	TGTGCCAGCAGCTCGATCGGGACTAGCGGGAGTAGGTTCTTC	CASSSIGTSGSRFF
TRBV5-1	-	TRBJ2-1	-	TGCGCCAGCAGCCCTACGGGGGGCCAGTCCCATGAGCAGTTCTTC	CASSPTGGQSHEQFF
TRBV5-1	TRBD2	TRBJ2-3	-	TGCGCCAGCAGCTTGGCGGGAGGGGTAGATACGCAGTATTTT	CASSLAGGVDTQYF
TRBV7-7	TRBD2	TRBJ2-5	-	TGTGCTAGCAGCTTACCGGGAGGAGGGGAGACCCAGTACTTC	CASSLPGGGETQYF
TRBV6-1	TRBD1	TRBJ2-7	-	TGTGCCTGTTTCCGACAGGGGGCGCGTTACGAGCAGTACTTC	CACFRQGARYEQYF